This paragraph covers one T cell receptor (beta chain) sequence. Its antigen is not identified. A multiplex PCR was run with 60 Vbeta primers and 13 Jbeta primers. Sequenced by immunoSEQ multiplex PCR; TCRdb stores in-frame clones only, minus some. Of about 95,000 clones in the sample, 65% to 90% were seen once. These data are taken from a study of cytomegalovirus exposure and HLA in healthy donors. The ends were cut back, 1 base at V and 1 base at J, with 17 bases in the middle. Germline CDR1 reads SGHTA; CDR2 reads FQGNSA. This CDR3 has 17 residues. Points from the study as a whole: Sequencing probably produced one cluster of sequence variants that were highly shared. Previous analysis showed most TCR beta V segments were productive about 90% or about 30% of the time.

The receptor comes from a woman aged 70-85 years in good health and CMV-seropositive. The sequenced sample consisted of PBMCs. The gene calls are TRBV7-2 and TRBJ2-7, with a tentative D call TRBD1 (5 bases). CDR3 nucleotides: TGTGCCAGCAGCTTAGAAGGGAAGGGGCACCCTTCCTACGAGCAGTACTTC. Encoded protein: CASSLEGKGHPSYEQYF.